The 9 T cell receptor beta chains below all came from one sample that was sequenced in a study of blood T cells in healthy people across ages. A J-beta primer mix and a sample-barcoded 5' primer were used in a second PCR of roughly 6 to 12 cycles. One entry per CDR3 protein results from TCRdb running MiXCR on the 5' RACE reads. This sample carries 780,000 or so distinct CDR3 sequences, about 55% of them seen once, and the ten largest clones take around 40%. Sequencing used blood. Receptors originate from an elderly man in good health.

The chain uses TRBV6-6 and TRBJ1-1, with TRBD1 as a possible D gene (5 bases). Germline V gives CDR1 MNHNY, CDR2 SVGAGI (reference sequence). The CDR3 runs to 14 residues. With 10 bases removed from V and 1 base from J, the gap between germline ends came to 16 bases. CDR3 nucleotides: TGTGCCACCTTCCTAGGGGCAGCGAACACTGAAGCTTTCTTT. Amino acids: CATFLGAANTEAFF.

V usage is TRBV27 and J usage is TRBJ1-6, with D uncertain. CDR3 length equals 15 residues. V was trimmed by 6 bases and J by 8 bases, leaving 17 bases between them. Germline CDR1 MNHEY, CDR2 SMNVEV (reference sequence). The CDR3 bases are TGTGCCAGCAGGTTAACGCTTCGAATCGATTCACCCCTCCACTTT. Its translation is CASRLTLRIDSPLHF.

This clonotype was observed a handful of times. The chain joins TRBV6-5 to TRBJ2-3; possibly TRBD2 for D (6 bases). Germline V lookup: CDR1 MNHEY, CDR2 SVGAGI. Trimming cost V 5 bases and J 4 bases, with 10 bases left between them. The CDR3 sequence is 13 residues long. The CDR3 loop reads CASSRGSADTQYF. CDR3 nucleotides: TGTGCCAGCAGTCGGGGGAGCGCAGATACGCAGTATTTT.

The chain links TRBV20-1 to TRBJ2-5; 12 bases agree with TRBD2. The CDR3 is 14 amino acids. Germline CDR1 and CDR2: DFQATT and SNEGSKA (reference sequence). The V gene end was trimmed by 1 base and the J gene end by 5 bases; junction bases not matched to a gene: 2. The DNA for the CDR3 is TGCAGTGCTAGAGGACTAGCGGGAGATGAGACCCAGTACTTC. This codes for CSARGLAGDETQYF.

V and J are TRBV15 and TRBJ1-1; D gene unclear. The CDR3 consists of 12 residues. CDR1 is LNHNV, CDR2 YYDKDF, per germline (reference sequence). V gave up 1 base and J gave up 4 bases, with 4 bases separating them. In nucleotides, the CDR3 is TGTGCCACCAGCAGAGGAGTCACTGAAGCTTTCTTT. Encoded protein: CATSRGVTEAFF.

The J gene is TRBJ1-2, the V gene TRBV20-1, with 12 bases that match TRBD1. Losses at the gene ends were 5 bases for V and 4 bases for J; bases not matched to a gene: 14. Germline CDR1 DFQATT, CDR2 SNEGSKA (reference sequence). This CDR3 is built from 17 residues. The CDR3 sequence is CSADFGGGQGAAYGYTF. CDR3 coding DNA: TGCAGTGCTGACTTCGGGGGGGGACAGGGGGCGGCCTATGGCTACACCTTC.

The J gene is TRBJ2-1, the V gene TRBV20-1; maybe TRBD2 (6 bases). Germline V lookup: CDR1 DFQATT, CDR2 SNEGSKA (reference sequence). The V and J ends lost 2 bases and 5 bases respectively, with 13 bases between them. The CDR3 loop spans 14 amino acids. The CDR3, as DNA: TGCAGTGCTAGAACTGGCGGGAACAACAATGAGCAGTTCTTC. It yields the protein CSARTGGNNNEQFF.

The V gene is TRBV5-1, the J gene TRBJ2-7; 7 bases fit TRBD1. There are 14 residues in the CDR3. V lost 4 bases to trimming and J lost 3 bases; unmatched junction nucleotides: 7. Germline V gene lookup returns CDR1 SGHRS and CDR2 YFSETQ. CDR3 bases: TGCGCCAGCAGCGGCCGTGGACAGGACTACGAGCAGTACTTC. Translation gives CASSGRGQDYEQYF.

This clonotype was seen once. V gene TRBV20-1 combines with J gene TRBJ2-5; either TRBD1 or TRBD2 may supply D (7 bases each). Germline lookup yields CDR1 DFQATT and CDR2 SNEGSKA (reference sequence). Trimming took 4 bases from V and 12 from J, leaving 21 bases between them. The CDR3 is made up of 13 amino acids. The CDR3 DNA reads as TGCAGTGCTACTGATACAGGGGAGGGGCCAGAGTACTTC. Its protein product is CSATDTGEGPEYF.